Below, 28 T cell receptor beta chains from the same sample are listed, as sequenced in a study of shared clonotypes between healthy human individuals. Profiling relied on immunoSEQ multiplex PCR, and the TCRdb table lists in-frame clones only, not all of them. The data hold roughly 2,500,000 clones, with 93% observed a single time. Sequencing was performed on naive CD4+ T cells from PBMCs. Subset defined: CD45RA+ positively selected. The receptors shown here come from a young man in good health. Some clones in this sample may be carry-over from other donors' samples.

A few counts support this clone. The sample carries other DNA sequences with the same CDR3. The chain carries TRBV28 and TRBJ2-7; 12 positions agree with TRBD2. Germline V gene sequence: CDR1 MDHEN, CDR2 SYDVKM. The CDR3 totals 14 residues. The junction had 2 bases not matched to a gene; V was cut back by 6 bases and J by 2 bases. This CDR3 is CASSRLAGAYEQYF. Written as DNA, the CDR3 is TGTGCCAGCAGCCGACTAGCGGGAGCCTACGAGCAGTACTTC.

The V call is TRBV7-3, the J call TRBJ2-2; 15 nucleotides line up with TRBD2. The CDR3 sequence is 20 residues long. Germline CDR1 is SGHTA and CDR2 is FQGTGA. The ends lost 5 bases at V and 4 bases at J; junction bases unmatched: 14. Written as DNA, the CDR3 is TGTGCCAGCAGCACTAGAGGAAGGACTAGCGGGAGGGGGACCACCGGGGAGCTGTTTTTT. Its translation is CASSTRGRTSGRGTTGELFF.

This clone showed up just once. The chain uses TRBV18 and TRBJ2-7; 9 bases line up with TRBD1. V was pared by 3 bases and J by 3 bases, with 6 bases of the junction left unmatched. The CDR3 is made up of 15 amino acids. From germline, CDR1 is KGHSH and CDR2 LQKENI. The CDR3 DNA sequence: TGTGCCAGCTCACCGAAAGGGACAGGGATCTACGAGCAGTACTTC. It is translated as CASSPKGTGIYEQYF.

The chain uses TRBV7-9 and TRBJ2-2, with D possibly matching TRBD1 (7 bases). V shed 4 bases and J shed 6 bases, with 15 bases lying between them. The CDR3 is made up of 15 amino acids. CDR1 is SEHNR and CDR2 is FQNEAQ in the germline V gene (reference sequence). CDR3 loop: CASSSQGGGAGELFF. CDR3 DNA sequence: TGTGCCAGCAGCTCACAAGGGGGCGGGGCCGGGGAGCTGTTTTTT.

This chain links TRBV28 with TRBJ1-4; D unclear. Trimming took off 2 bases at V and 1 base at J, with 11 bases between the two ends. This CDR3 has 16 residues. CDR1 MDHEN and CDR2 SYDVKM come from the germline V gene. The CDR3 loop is CASSLARRLTNEKLFF. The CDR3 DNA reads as TGTGCCAGCAGTTTAGCGAGGAGGTTAACTAATGAAAAACTGTTTTTT. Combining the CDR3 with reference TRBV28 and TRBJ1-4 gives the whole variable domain DVKVTQSSRYLVKRTGEKVFLECVQDMDHENMFWYRQDPGLGLRLIYFSYDVKMKEKGDIPEGYSVSREKKERFSLILESASTNQTSMYLCASSLARRLTNEKLFFGSGTQLSVL.

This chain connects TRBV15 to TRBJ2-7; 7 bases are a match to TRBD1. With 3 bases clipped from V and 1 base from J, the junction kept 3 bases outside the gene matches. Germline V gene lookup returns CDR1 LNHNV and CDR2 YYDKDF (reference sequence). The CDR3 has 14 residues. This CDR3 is CATSSWDRSYEQYF. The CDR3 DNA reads TGTGCCACCAGCAGTTGGGACAGATCCTACGAGCAGTACTTC. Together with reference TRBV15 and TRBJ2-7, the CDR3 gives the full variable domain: DAMVIQNPRYQVTQFGKPVTLSCSQTLNHNVMYWYQQKSSQAPKLLFHYYDKDFNNEADTPDNFQSRRPNTSFCFLDIRSPGLGDTAMYLCATSSWDRSYEQYFGPGTRLTVT.

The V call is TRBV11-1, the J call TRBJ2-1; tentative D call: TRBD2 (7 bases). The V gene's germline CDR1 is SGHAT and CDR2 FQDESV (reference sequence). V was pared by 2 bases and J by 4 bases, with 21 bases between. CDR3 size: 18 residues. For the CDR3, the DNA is TGTGCCAGCAGCTTACGTCGCGGGGGCGACCCTATTTACAATGAGCAGTTCTTC. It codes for CASSLRRGGDPIYNEQFF. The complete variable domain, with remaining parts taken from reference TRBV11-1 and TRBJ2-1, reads EAEVAQSPRYKITEKSQAVAFWCDPISGHATLYWYRQILGQGPELLVQFQDESVVDDSQLPKDRFSAERLKGVDSTLKIQPAELGDSAMYLCASSLRRGGDPIYNEQFFGPGTRLTVL.

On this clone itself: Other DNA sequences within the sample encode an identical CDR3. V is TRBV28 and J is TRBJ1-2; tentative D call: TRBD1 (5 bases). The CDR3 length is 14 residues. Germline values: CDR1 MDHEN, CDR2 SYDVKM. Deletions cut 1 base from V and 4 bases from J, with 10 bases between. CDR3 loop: CASSLSGGGYGYTF. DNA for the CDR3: TGTGCCAGCAGTTTATCTGGGGGAGGCTATGGCTACACCTTC.

The CDR3 sequence is CASSFNKGASVAFF. CDR3 nucleotide sequence: TGTGCCAGCAGCTTTAACAAGGGGGCGAGTGTAGCTTTCTTT. The chain employs TRBV5-4 and TRBJ1-1; TRBD1 matches at 7 bases. The CDR3 loop spans 14 amino acids. V was clipped by 2 bases and J by 10 bases; unmatched bases: 11. The germline V gene encodes CDR1 SGHNT and CDR2 YYREEE (reference sequence).

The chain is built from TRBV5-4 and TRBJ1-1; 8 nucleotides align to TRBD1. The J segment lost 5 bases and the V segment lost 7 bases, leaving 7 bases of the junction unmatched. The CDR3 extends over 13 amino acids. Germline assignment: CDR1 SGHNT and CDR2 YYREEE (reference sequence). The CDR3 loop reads CASLATGGTEAFF. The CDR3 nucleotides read TGTGCCAGCTTGGCTACAGGGGGAACTGAAGCTTTCTTT. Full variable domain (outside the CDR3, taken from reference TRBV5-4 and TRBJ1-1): ETGVTQSPTHLIKTRGQQVTLRCSSQSGHNTVSWYQQALGQGPQFIFQYYREEENGRGNFPPRFSGLQFPNYSSELNVNALELDDSALYLCASLATGGTEAFFGQGTRLTVV.

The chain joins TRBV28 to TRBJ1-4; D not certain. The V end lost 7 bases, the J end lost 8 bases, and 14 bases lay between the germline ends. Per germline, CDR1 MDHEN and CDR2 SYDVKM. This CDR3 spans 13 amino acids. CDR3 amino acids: CASIGVGLEKLFF. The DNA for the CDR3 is TGTGCCAGCATCGGGGTGGGTTTGGAAAAACTGTTTTTT.

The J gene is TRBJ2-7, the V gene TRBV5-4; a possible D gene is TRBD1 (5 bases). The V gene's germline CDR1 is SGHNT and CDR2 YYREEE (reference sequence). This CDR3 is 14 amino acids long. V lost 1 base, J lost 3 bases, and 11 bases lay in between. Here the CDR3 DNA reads TGTGCCAGCAGCTTGTTCGGCCAGGGCTACGAGCAGTACTTC. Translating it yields CASSLFGQGYEQYF.

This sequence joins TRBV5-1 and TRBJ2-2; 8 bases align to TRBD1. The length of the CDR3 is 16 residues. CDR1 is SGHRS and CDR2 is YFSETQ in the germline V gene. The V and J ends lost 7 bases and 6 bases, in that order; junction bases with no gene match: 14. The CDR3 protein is CASGPGYRGKAGELFF. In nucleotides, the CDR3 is TGCGCCAGCGGGCCAGGCTACAGGGGGAAAGCCGGGGAGCTGTTTTTT.

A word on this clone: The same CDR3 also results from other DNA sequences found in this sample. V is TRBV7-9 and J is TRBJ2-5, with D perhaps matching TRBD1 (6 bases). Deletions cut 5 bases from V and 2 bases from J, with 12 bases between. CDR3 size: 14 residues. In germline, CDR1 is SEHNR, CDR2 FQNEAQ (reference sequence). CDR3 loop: CASSLGGQQETQYF. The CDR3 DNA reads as TGTGCCAGCAGCCTAGGAGGACAGCAAGAGACCCAGTACTTC.

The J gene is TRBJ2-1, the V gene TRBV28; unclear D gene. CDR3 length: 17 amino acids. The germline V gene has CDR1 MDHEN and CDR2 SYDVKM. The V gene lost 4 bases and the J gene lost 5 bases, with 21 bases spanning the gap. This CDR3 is CASSSSGGGLVHNEQFF. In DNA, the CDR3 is TGTGCCAGCAGTTCCTCTGGTGGTGGGCTCGTACACAATGAGCAGTTCTTC.

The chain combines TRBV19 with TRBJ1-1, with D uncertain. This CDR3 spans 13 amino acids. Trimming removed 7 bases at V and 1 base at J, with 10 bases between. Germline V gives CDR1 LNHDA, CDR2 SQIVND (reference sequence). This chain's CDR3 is CASINSPNTEAFF. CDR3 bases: TGTGCCAGTATTAACAGCCCGAACACTGAAGCTTTCTTT.

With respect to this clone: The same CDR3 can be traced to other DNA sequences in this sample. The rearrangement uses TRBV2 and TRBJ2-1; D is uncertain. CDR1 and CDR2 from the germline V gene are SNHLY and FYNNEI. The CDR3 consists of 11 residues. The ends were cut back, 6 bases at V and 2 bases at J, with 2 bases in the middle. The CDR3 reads CASRAYNEQFF. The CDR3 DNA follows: TGTGCCAGCAGAGCCTACAATGAGCAGTTCTTC.

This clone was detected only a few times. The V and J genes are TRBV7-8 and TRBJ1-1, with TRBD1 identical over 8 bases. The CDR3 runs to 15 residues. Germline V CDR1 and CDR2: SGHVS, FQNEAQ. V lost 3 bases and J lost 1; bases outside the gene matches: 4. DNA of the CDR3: TGTGCCAGCAGCTTCCAGGGGACAGGGAACACTGAAGCTTTCTTT. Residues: CASSFQGTGNTEAFF.

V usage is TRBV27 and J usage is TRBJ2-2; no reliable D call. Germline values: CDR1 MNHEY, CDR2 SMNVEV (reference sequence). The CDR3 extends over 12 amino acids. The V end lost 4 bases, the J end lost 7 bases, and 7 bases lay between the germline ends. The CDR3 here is CASSYISGELFF. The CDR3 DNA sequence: TGTGCCAGCAGTTACATTAGCGGGGAGCTGTTTTTT.

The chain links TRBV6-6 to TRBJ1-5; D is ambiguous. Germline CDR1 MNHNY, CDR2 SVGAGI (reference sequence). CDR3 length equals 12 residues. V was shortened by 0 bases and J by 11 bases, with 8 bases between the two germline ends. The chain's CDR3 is CASSYSPGTQHF. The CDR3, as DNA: TGTGCCAGCAGTTACTCCCCTGGGACCCAGCATTTT.

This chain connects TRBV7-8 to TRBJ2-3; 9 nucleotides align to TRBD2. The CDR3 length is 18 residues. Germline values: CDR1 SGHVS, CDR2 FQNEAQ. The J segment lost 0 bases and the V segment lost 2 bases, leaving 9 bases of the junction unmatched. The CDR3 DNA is TGTGCCAGCAGCTTAAGCGGGAGGCATCCCACTAGCACAGATACGCAGTATTTT. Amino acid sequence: CASSLSGRHPTSTDTQYF.

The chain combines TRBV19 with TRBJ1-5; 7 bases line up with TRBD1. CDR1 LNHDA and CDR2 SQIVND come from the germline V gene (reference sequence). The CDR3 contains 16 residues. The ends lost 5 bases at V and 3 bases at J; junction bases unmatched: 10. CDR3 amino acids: CASSSPLDRINQPQHF. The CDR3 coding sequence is TGTGCCAGTAGTTCCCCGCTGGACAGGATCAATCAGCCCCAGCATTTT.

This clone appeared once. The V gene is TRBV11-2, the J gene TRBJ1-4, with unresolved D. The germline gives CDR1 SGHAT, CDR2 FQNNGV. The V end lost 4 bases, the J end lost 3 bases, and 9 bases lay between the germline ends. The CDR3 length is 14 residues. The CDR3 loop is CASSSISANEKLFF. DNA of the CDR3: TGTGCCAGCAGCTCCATATCCGCTAATGAAAAACTGTTTTTT.

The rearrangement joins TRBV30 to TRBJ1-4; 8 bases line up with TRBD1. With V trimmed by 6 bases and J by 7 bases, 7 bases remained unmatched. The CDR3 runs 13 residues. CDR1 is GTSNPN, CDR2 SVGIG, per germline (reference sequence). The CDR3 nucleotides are TGTGCCTGCACGGACAGGGAGGGTGAAAAACTGTTTTTT. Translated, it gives CACTDREGEKLFF.

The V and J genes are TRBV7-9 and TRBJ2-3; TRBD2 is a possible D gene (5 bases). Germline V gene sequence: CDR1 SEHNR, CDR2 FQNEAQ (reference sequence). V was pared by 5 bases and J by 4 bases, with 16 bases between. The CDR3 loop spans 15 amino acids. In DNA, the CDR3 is TGTGCCAGCAGCCCCCAGGCTCCGGAGGCAGATACGCAGTATTTT. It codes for CASSPQAPEADTQYF.

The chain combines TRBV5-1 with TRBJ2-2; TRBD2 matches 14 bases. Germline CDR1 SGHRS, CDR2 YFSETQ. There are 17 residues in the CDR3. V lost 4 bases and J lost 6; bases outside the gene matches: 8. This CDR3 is CASSETSGRAYPGELFF. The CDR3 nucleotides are TGCGCCAGCAGCGAGACTAGCGGGAGGGCGTACCCCGGGGAGCTGTTTTTT.

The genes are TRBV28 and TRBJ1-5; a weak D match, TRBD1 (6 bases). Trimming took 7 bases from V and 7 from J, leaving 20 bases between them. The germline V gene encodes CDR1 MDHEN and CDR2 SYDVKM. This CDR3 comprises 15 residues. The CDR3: CASTLGGASRQPQHF. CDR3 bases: TGTGCCAGCACCTTGGGGGGGGCGAGTAGACAGCCCCAGCATTTT.

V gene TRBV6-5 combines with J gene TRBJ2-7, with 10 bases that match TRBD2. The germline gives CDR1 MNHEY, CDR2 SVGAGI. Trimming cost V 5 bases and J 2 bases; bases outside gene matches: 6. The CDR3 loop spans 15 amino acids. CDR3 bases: TGTGCCAGCAGTCCGGGACTAGCGAACACCTACGAGCAGTACTTC. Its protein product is CASSPGLANTYEQYF.